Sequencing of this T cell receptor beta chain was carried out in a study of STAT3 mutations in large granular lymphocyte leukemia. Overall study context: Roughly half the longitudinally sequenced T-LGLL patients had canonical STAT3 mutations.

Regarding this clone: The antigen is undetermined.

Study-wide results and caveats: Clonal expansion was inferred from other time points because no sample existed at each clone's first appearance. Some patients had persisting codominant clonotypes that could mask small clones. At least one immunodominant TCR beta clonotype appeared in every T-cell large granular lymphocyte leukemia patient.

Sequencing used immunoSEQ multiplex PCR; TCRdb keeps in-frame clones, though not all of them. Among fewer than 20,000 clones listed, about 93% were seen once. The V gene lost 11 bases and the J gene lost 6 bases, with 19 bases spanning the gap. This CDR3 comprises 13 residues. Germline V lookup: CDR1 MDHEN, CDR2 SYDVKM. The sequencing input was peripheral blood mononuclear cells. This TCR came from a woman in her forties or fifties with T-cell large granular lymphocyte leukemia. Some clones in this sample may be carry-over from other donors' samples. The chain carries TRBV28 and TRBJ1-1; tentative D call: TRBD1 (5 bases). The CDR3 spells CAGKEAGRAEAFF. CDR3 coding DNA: TGTGCCGGTAAAGAAGCAGGGCGCGCTGAAGCTTTCTTT. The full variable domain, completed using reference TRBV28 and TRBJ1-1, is DVKVTQSSRYLVKRTGEKVFLECVQDMDHENMFWYRQDPGLGLRLIYFSYDVKMKEKGDIPEGYSVSREKKERFSLILESASTNQTSMYLCAGKEAGRAEAFFGQGTRLTVV.